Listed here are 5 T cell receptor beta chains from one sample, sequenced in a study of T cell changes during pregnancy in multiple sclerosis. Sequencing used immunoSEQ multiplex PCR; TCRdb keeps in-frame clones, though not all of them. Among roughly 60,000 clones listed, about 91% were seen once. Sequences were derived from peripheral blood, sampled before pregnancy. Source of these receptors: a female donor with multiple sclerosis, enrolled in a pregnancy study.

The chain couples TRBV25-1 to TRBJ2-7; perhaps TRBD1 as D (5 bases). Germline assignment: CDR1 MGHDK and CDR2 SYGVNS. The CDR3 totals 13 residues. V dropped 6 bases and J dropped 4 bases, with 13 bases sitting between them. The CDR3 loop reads CASSAVDKYEQYF. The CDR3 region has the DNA TGTGCCAGCAGCGCGGTGGACAAATACGAGCAGTACTTC.

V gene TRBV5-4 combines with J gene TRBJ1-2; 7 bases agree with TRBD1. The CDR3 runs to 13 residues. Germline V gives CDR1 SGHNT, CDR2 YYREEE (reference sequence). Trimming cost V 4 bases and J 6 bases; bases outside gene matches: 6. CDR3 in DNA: TGTGCCAGCAGCCAGACAGACAGGGATGGCTACACCTTC. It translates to CASSQTDRDGYTF.

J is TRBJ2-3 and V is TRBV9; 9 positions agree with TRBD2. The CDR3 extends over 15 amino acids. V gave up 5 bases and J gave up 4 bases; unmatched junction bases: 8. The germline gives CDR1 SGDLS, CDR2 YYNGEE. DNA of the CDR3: TGTGCCAGCAGTGCGGCGGGGGGGCCAGCAGATACGCAGTATTTT. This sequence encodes CASSAAGGPADTQYF. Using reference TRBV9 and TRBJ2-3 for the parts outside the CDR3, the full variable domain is DSGVTQTPKHLITATGQRVTLRCSPRSGDLSVYWYQQSLDQGLQFLIQYYNGEERAKGNILERFSAQQFPDLHSELNLSSLELGDSALYFCASSAAGGPADTQYFGPGTRLTVL.

In DNA, the CDR3 is TGTGCCAGCAGCCAGGGGTTCCCGAGCTCCTATAATTCACCCCTCCACTTT. Amino acid sequence: CASSQGFPSSYNSPLHF. The chain joins TRBV7-2 to TRBJ1-6; D perhaps matches TRBD1 (6 bases). The V and J ends lost 5 bases and 0 bases respectively, with 14 bases between them. This CDR3 is built from 17 residues. Germline V gene data show CDR1 as SGHTA and CDR2 as FQGNSA.

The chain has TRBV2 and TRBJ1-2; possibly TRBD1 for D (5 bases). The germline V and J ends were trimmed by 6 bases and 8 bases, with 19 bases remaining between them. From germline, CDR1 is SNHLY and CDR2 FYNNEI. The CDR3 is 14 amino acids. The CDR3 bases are TGTGCCAGCAGGGCAGACAGCCTGGTAGTCGGCTACACCTTC. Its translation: CASRADSLVVGYTF.